This is a list of T cell receptor beta chains from one sample in a study of metastatic and nonmetastatic thyroid tumors. TCRdb re-called clones from the PCR reads using MiXCR. The sample carries 15,000 to 20,000 clones, about 33% recorded once. The sample comprised adjacent normal tissue. The source of these receptors is a female donor with papillary thyroid cancer or a benign thyroid nodule (not recorded which). Some clones in this sample may be carry-over from other donors' samples. Each CDR3 is given with its conserved first and last residue. D genes are given only for firm matches. Clone size, where shown, is once, few, many, or a class for clones that have expanded.

j_call: TRBJ2-3
clone_size: -
d_call: -
v_call: TRBV30
cdr3_nt: TGTGCCTGCCCCCGTGGGGATACGCAGTATTTT
cdr3_aa: CACPRGDTQYF

j_call: TRBJ2-2
clone_size: -
d_call: TRBD1
v_call: TRBV28
cdr3_nt: TGTGCCACCGATCCCGGGACAGGGGATACCACCGGGGAGCTGTTTTTT
cdr3_aa: CATDPGTGDTTGELFF

j_call: TRBJ2-7
clone_size: -
d_call: -
v_call: TRBV3-1
cdr3_nt: TGTGCCAGCAGCCAAACCTACTACGAGCAGTACTTC
cdr3_aa: CASSQTYYEQYF

j_call: TRBJ2-7
clone_size: -
d_call: -
v_call: TRBV30
cdr3_nt: TGTGCCTGGAGTGGGGGGTCCTGGGGACGTAAAATCTACGAGCAGTACTTC
cdr3_aa: CAWSGGSWGRKIYEQYF

j_call: TRBJ1-2
clone_size: few
d_call: -
v_call: TRBV28
cdr3_nt: TGTGCCAGCAGGGTGCAGGTGGGCGGCTACACCTTC
cdr3_aa: CASRVQVGGYTF

j_call: TRBJ1-3
clone_size: -
d_call: -
v_call: TRBV6-1
cdr3_nt: TGTGCCAGCAGCTCTACAGGGAGCTCTGGAAACACCATATATTTT
cdr3_aa: CASSSTGSSGNTIYF

j_call: TRBJ2-1
clone_size: few
d_call: -
v_call: TRBV27
cdr3_nt: TGTGCCAGCAGTTTACCGGGCTTGAATGAGCAGTTCTTC
cdr3_aa: CASSLPGLNEQFF

j_call: TRBJ2-7
clone_size: -
d_call: -
v_call: TRBV5-1
cdr3_nt: TGCGCCAGCAGCCTCTTAGCCCTCACGGAACTCCGACCTCGGCAGTACTTC
cdr3_aa: CASSLLALTELRPRQYF

j_call: TRBJ1-2
clone_size: few
d_call: -
v_call: TRBV28
cdr3_nt: TGTGCCAGCAGTTTACCCAACAGCGGGGGAGGCTACACCTTC
cdr3_aa: CASSLPNSGGGYTF

j_call: TRBJ1-2
clone_size: medium-sized
d_call: -
v_call: TRBV12-3/TRBV12-4
cdr3_nt: TGTGCCAGCAGTTTGTCAGGGCTTTCCTATGGCTACACCTTC
cdr3_aa: CASSLSGLSYGYTF

j_call: TRBJ1-2
clone_size: -
d_call: TRBD1
v_call: TRBV28
cdr3_nt: TGTGCCAGCAGCCCCCGGGGGCAGGGGGCGGGAGGCTACACCTTC
cdr3_aa: CASSPRGQGAGGYTF

j_call: TRBJ2-1
clone_size: -
d_call: TRBD2
v_call: TRBV2
cdr3_nt: TGTGCCAGCAGTGACCCGGGAGGGAGGTATGAGCAGTTCTTC
cdr3_aa: CASSDPGGRYEQFF

j_call: TRBJ1-5
clone_size: many
d_call: TRBD1
v_call: TRBV2
cdr3_nt: TGTGCCAGCCAACGAGGGGGCGCGCAGCCCCAGCATTTT
cdr3_aa: CASQRGGAQPQHF

j_call: TRBJ2-3
clone_size: few
d_call: -
v_call: TRBV29-1
cdr3_nt: TGCAGCGTTGACCGCGCGAGCACAGATACGCAGTATTTT
cdr3_aa: CSVDRASTDTQYF

j_call: TRBJ2-7
clone_size: few
d_call: -
v_call: TRBV11-2
cdr3_nt: TGTGCCAGCAGCTTAGATCCCGGAGGGGACCTAGGTCGGGAGCAGTACTTC
cdr3_aa: CASSLDPGGDLGREQYF

j_call: TRBJ1-2
clone_size: once
d_call: -
v_call: TRBV5-1
cdr3_nt: TGCGCCAGCAGCTTATTACCGGGCCCCCCGGGGTATGGCTACACCTTC
cdr3_aa: CASSLLPGPPGYGYTF

j_call: TRBJ1-1
clone_size: many
d_call: -
v_call: TRBV30
cdr3_nt: TGTGCCTGGAGTCTAGAGGGGGGCGCCGAAGCTTTCTTT
cdr3_aa: CAWSLEGGAEAFF

j_call: TRBJ1-3
clone_size: few
d_call: -
v_call: TRBV6-2/TRBV6-3
cdr3_nt: TGTGCCAGCAGTTACTCTCGGGGTCGGGCTGGAAACACCATATATTTT
cdr3_aa: CASSYSRGRAGNTIYF

j_call: TRBJ1-4
clone_size: medium-sized
d_call: -
v_call: TRBV27
cdr3_nt: TGTGCCAGCAGTTTCTCAGGGGAGCATGAAAAACTGTTTTTT
cdr3_aa: CASSFSGEHEKLFF

j_call: TRBJ2-5
clone_size: medium-sized
d_call: -
v_call: TRBV6-1
cdr3_nt: TGTGCCAGCAGCCGGGCCCCAAAAGAGACCCAGTACTTC
cdr3_aa: CASSRAPKETQYF

j_call: TRBJ2-7
clone_size: few
d_call: -
v_call: TRBV6-2/TRBV6-3
cdr3_nt: TGTGCCAGCAGTTACTCTTGGGAGCAGTACTTC
cdr3_aa: CASSYSWEQYF

j_call: TRBJ1-2
clone_size: -
d_call: TRBD1
v_call: TRBV7-2
cdr3_nt: TGTGCCAGCAGCTCTATTAAGCGGACAGGGGGCAATGGTGTCTATGGCTACACCTTC
cdr3_aa: CASSSIKRTGGNGVYGYTF

j_call: TRBJ2-7
clone_size: few
d_call: TRBD1
v_call: TRBV7-2
cdr3_nt: TGTGCCAGCAGCTCAAGACAGGGCAGCGAGCAGTACTTC
cdr3_aa: CASSSRQGSEQYF

j_call: TRBJ2-3
clone_size: many
d_call: TRBD2
v_call: TRBV2
cdr3_nt: TGTGCCAGCAGCCGACGGACTAGCGGGGGGCCAGATACGCAGTATTTT
cdr3_aa: CASSRRTSGGPDTQYF

j_call: TRBJ1-4
clone_size: -
d_call: TRBD1
v_call: TRBV12-3/TRBV12-4
cdr3_nt: TGTGCCAGCAGTTGGGGGGGCCAGGGGGATGAAAAACTGTTTTTT
cdr3_aa: CASSWGGQGDEKLFF

j_call: TRBJ2-5
clone_size: -
d_call: TRBD2
v_call: TRBV19
cdr3_nt: TGTGCCAGTAGTAGAAGGACTAGCGGGGAACAAGAGACCCAGTACTTC
cdr3_aa: CASSRRTSGEQETQYF

j_call: TRBJ2-1
clone_size: -
d_call: TRBD2
v_call: TRBV11-1
cdr3_nt: TGTGCCAGCAGCCGCGGGCTAGCGGGAAGTGAGCAGTTCTTC
cdr3_aa: CASSRGLAGSEQFF

j_call: TRBJ1-1
clone_size: -
d_call: -
v_call: TRBV20-1
cdr3_nt: TGCAGTGCTAGAGAGACGAGAGGGTGGGCTGAAGCTTTCTTT
cdr3_aa: CSARETRGWAEAFF

j_call: TRBJ1-2
clone_size: medium-sized
d_call: TRBD1
v_call: TRBV28
cdr3_nt: TGTGCCAGCAGCTTCCGGGACAGGGTTGGCTACACCTTC
cdr3_aa: CASSFRDRVGYTF

j_call: TRBJ2-2
clone_size: -
d_call: -
v_call: TRBV9
cdr3_nt: TGTGCCAGCACTACCGGGACTTCGAACACCGGGGAGCTGTTTTTT
cdr3_aa: CASTTGTSNTGELFF

j_call: TRBJ2-3
clone_size: -
d_call: TRBD1
v_call: TRBV20-1
cdr3_nt: TGCAGTGCGACCCCTAGGGGCACGAGGGACAGGGGGACAGATACGCAGTATTTT
cdr3_aa: CSATPRGTRDRGTDTQYF

j_call: TRBJ2-2
clone_size: -
d_call: TRBD2
v_call: TRBV5-1
cdr3_nt: TGCGCCAGCAAAAGGTCTTCTAGCGGGAACACCGGGGAGCTGTTTTTT
cdr3_aa: CASKRSSSGNTGELFF

j_call: TRBJ2-3
clone_size: few
d_call: -
v_call: TRBV6-1
cdr3_nt: TGTGCCAGCAGTGCTCTAGCTGGGGGGTTGGATGCGCAGTATTTT
cdr3_aa: CASSALAGGLDAQYF

j_call: TRBJ2-7
clone_size: many
d_call: TRBD2
v_call: TRBV30
cdr3_nt: TGTGCCTGGAGTCTAGCGGGGGGGCCCCGCTCCTACGAGCAGTACTTC
cdr3_aa: CAWSLAGGPRSYEQYF

j_call: TRBJ1-2
clone_size: medium-sized
d_call: -
v_call: TRBV28
cdr3_nt: TGTGCCAGCAGTACCCCAACGGGGAGGGCGGATGGCTACACCTTC
cdr3_aa: CASSTPTGRADGYTF

j_call: TRBJ2-7
clone_size: many
d_call: TRBD2
v_call: TRBV4-2
cdr3_nt: TGTGCCAGCAGCGCAACCCTAGCGGGTAGCTACGAGCAGTACTTC
cdr3_aa: CASSATLAGSYEQYF

j_call: TRBJ1-2
clone_size: -
d_call: TRBD1
v_call: TRBV5-5
cdr3_nt: TGTGCCAGCAGCGGGGACAGTGCAGCAACTCTGAACGGCTACACCTTC
cdr3_aa: CASSGDSAATLNGYTF

j_call: TRBJ2-1
clone_size: -
d_call: -
v_call: TRBV11-2
cdr3_nt: TGTGCCAGCAGCTTCACCGGGACTTCTAACAATGAGCAGTTCTTC
cdr3_aa: CASSFTGTSNNEQFF

j_call: TRBJ2-6
clone_size: many
d_call: -
v_call: TRBV4-2
cdr3_nt: TGTGCCAGCAGCCAAATTAGTGCGGGAACCGGGGCCAACGTCCTGACTTTC
cdr3_aa: CASSQISAGTGANVLTF

j_call: TRBJ2-4
clone_size: few
d_call: TRBD1
v_call: TRBV6-1
cdr3_nt: TGTGCCAGCAGTGCCCGGACAGGGCTCAAAAACATTCAGTACTTC
cdr3_aa: CASSARTGLKNIQYF

j_call: TRBJ2-5
clone_size: medium-sized
d_call: TRBD2
v_call: TRBV6-4
cdr3_nt: TGTGCCAGCAATACAGGGACTAGCGGTCAGGAACAAGAGACCCAGTACTTC
cdr3_aa: CASNTGTSGQEQETQYF

j_call: TRBJ2-7
clone_size: -
d_call: TRBD2
v_call: TRBV27
cdr3_nt: TGTGCCAGCTATGGTGGGGGGGACTACGAGCAGTACTTC
cdr3_aa: CASYGGGDYEQYF

j_call: TRBJ2-5
clone_size: many
d_call: TRBD1
v_call: TRBV3-1
cdr3_nt: TGTGCCAGCAGCTCCCCGGGACAGGGGATTTTAGAGACCCAGTACTTC
cdr3_aa: CASSSPGQGILETQYF

j_call: TRBJ2-5
clone_size: -
d_call: -
v_call: TRBV28
cdr3_nt: TGTGCCAGCAGCCGAGCGTGGACGACCCAGTACTTC
cdr3_aa: CASSRAWTTQYF

j_call: TRBJ2-2
clone_size: -
d_call: -
v_call: TRBV2
cdr3_nt: TGTGCCCGCAGCCCCGACAGGGCGGGAGCCGGGGAGCTGTTTTTT
cdr3_aa: CARSPDRAGAGELFF

j_call: TRBJ2-6
clone_size: -
d_call: -
v_call: TRBV11-2
cdr3_nt: TGTGCCAGCAGCTTATACTCTCCCTCTGGGGCCAACGTCCTGACTTTC
cdr3_aa: CASSLYSPSGANVLTF

j_call: TRBJ2-1
clone_size: medium-sized
d_call: -
v_call: TRBV10-3
cdr3_nt: TGTGCCATCAGTGACGCCGCGGGTTCCGATGAGCAGTTCTTC
cdr3_aa: CAISDAAGSDEQFF

j_call: TRBJ1-1
clone_size: many
d_call: -
v_call: TRBV20-1
cdr3_nt: TGCAGTGCTAGGGTAAGGGGAACTGAAGCTTTCTTT
cdr3_aa: CSARVRGTEAFF

j_call: TRBJ1-4
clone_size: many
d_call: -
v_call: TRBV19
cdr3_nt: TGTGCCAGTAGTACGCGACAGGATAATGAAAAACTGTTTTTT
cdr3_aa: CASSTRQDNEKLFF

j_call: TRBJ1-2
clone_size: -
d_call: -
v_call: TRBV11-2
cdr3_nt: TGTGCCAGCAGCCTCCAGGGGTTCGATGGCTACACCTTC
cdr3_aa: CASSLQGFDGYTF

j_call: TRBJ2-3
clone_size: -
d_call: TRBD2
v_call: TRBV11-2
cdr3_nt: TGTGCCAGCAGCTCCAAACCCCGCTCTAGCGGGAGCACAGATACGCAGTATTTT
cdr3_aa: CASSSKPRSSGSTDTQYF

j_call: TRBJ1-1
clone_size: few
d_call: -
v_call: TRBV6-2/TRBV6-3
cdr3_nt: TGTGCCAGCAGTCACGATCACACTGAAGCTTTCTTT
cdr3_aa: CASSHDHTEAFF

j_call: TRBJ2-3
clone_size: few
d_call: TRBD2
v_call: TRBV11-2
cdr3_nt: TGTGCCAGCAGCCCCCAGGCGGGAGGGTTTACAGATACGCAGTATTTT
cdr3_aa: CASSPQAGGFTDTQYF